The T cell receptor beta chain under discussion was sequenced for a study of early T cells in non-severe SARS-CoV-2 infection. General study points: There was a bias toward anti-spike CD8 responses in VDJdb matching, which missed private and CD4 specificities.

This clonotype was observed a handful of times. The antigen remains undetermined. The CDR3 totals 14 residues. V dropped 6 bases and J dropped 4; count of bases not matched to a gene: 10. Germline CDR1 DFQATT, CDR2 SNEGSKA (reference sequence). Individual cDNA molecules each received unique molecular identifiers attached to them. TCRdb analysed the 5' RACE reads with MiXCR anew, one entry per CDR3 protein. This table holds tens of thousands of distinct CDR3 sequences, roughly 5.7% found once. Sample: whole blood. The V and J genes are TRBV20-1 and TRBJ2-3; 7 bases line up with TRBD1. The TCR sequence derives from an adult who was a healthcare worker with PCR-confirmed SARS-CoV-2 infection or an uninfected control (not recorded which). The CDR3 reads CSASYRGASDTQYF. The CDR3 nucleotides are TGCAGTGCCTCTTACAGGGGCGCGTCAGATACGCAGTATTTT.